This TCR beta chain was sequenced during a study of siplizumab effects on memory and regulatory T cells. Notes on the study in general: Assignment to unstimulated subsets succeeded for only a minor fraction of the alloreactive clones. Researchers did not confirm the suppressive function of proliferating Tregs from siplizumab cultures. Among mappable alloreactive CD4+ clones, the Treg-derived fraction averaged 68.8% with siplizumab versus about 25% in controls.

Coculture of mixed lymphocyte reaction cells was performed at 37°C for five to six days. Clones were sequenced by immunoSEQ multiplex PCR, and TCRdb holds only the in-frame ones, with some missing. The sample records about 20,000 clones, around 42% being singletons. This clone was detected only a few times. Its specificity is unknown. This sequence was found in a human donor in good health; the cells came from an allogeneic mixed lymphocyte reaction. Sequencing used CFSE-low (dividing) CD4+ T cells sorted from an allogeneic mixed lymphocyte reaction.

The CDR3 sequence: CASSPQGNSGNTIYF. The CDR3 coding sequence is TGTGCCAGCAGCCCCCAGGGAAACTCTGGAAACACCATATATTTT. The gene calls are TRBV7-2 and TRBJ1-3, with D possibly being TRBD1 (5 bases). Per the germline V gene, CDR1 is SGHTA and CDR2 is FQGNSA. Trimming removed 5 bases from V and 0 bases from J, with 11 bases in between. The CDR3 totals 15 residues.